These 11 T cell receptor beta chains were all obtained from the same sample, sequenced in a study of blood T cell repertoires in COVID-19 (dated by TCRdb to the early 2020s). The protocol used for the library was the immunoSEQ multiplex PCR assay. TCRdb provides this immuneACCESS table in a form limited to in-frame rearrangements. Some clones are lacking; in checked studies, under half of them reflect an unresolved V gene, and why the rest are absent is not known. This sample comprises 250,000 to 350,000 clones, under 90% of them detected only once. Of the sample, roughly 2.9% falls within the top ten clones. Sample: PBMCs or T cells enriched from blood (not recorded which). All receptors come from a woman aged 50 to 60 who had been exposed to COVID-19.

The gene calls are TRBV30 and TRBJ1-4; 7 bases match TRBD1. With 0 bases clipped from V and 5 bases from J, the junction kept 12 bases outside the gene matches. The CDR3 consists of 17 residues. The germline CDR1 and CDR2 sequences are GTSNPN and SVGIG (reference sequence). CDR3 in DNA: TGTGCCTGGAGTGTACCCATCACCGGGACAGCGAATGAAAAACTGTTTTTT. Residues: CAWSVPITGTANEKLFF.

The V call is TRBV30, the J call TRBJ2-7; 9 nucleotides align to TRBD1. The germline V gene encodes CDR1 GTSNPN and CDR2 SVGIG (reference sequence). J lost 3 bases, V lost 0 bases, and 6 bases had no gene match. The CDR3 has 15 amino acids. The CDR3 is CAWSVWGQGVYEQYF. Here the CDR3 DNA reads TGTGCCTGGAGTGTATGGGGACAGGGAGTCTACGAGCAGTACTTC.

The chain uses TRBV24-1 and TRBJ2-3, with 7 bases lining up with TRBD2. The CDR3 sequence is 18 residues long. CDR1 and CDR2 (germline): KGHDR, SFDVKD. With 4 bases clipped from V and 3 bases from J, the junction kept 15 bases outside the gene matches. The chain's CDR3 is CATSDDRSGQEGTDTQYF. CDR3 in DNA: TGTGCCACCAGTGACGACCGTAGCGGGCAGGAGGGAACAGATACGCAGTATTTT.

Only a few counts were recorded for this clone. V usage is TRBV5-4 and J usage is TRBJ2-3, with 7 bases fitting TRBD2. CDR1 and CDR2 (germline): SGHNT, YYREEE (reference sequence). Unmatched junction bases numbered 17, after V lost 2 bases and J lost 11 bases. The CDR3 length is 16 residues. This chain's CDR3 is CASSLTSAGRSGGQYF. CDR3 sequence (DNA): TGTGCCAGCAGCTTAACTAGCGCCGGCAGGTCGGGGGGGCAGTATTTT.

The rearrangement joins TRBV7-2 to TRBJ2-7, with TRBD2 matching over 11 bases. The CDR3 covers 15 residues. Losses at the gene ends were 8 bases for V and 1 base for J; bases not matched to a gene: 7. The V gene's germline CDR1 is SGHTA and CDR2 FQGNSA. CDR3 DNA: TGTGCCAGCTCCCCGACTAGCGGGGCTTCCTACGAGCAGTACTTC. Its protein is CASSPTSGASYEQYF.

The chain employs TRBV7-9 and TRBJ2-7; 9 positions match TRBD1. With V trimmed by 10 bases and J by 2 bases, 9 bases remained unmatched. The CDR3 extends over 14 amino acids. From germline, CDR1 is SEHNR and CDR2 FQNEAQ (reference sequence). CDR3 protein: CATGGGQGPYEQYF. For the CDR3, the DNA is TGTGCCACCGGTGGGGGACAGGGCCCCTACGAGCAGTACTTC.

The chain employs TRBV27 and TRBJ2-2; D uncertain. Germline CDR1 MNHEY, CDR2 SMNVEV (reference sequence). This CDR3 is 15 amino acids long. Trimming shortened V by 3 bases and J by 4 bases, and 12 bases separated the two germline ends. CDR3 sequence reads: CASSFSRGGTGELFF. The CDR3 bases are TGTGCCAGCAGTTTTTCCCGAGGTGGCACCGGGGAGCTGTTTTTT.

DNA of the CDR3: TGTGCCAGCAGCTTAAGTGTTGGCAGGGACAATGAGCAGTTCTTC. It yields the protein CASSLSVGRDNEQFF. The chain joins TRBV7-9 to TRBJ2-1, with TRBD1 as a possible D gene (5 bases). V gave up 2 bases and J gave up 5 bases, with 13 bases separating them. Germline assignment: CDR1 SEHNR and CDR2 FQNEAQ (reference sequence). This CDR3 has 15 residues.

This chain connects TRBV2 to TRBJ1-1, with D perhaps matching TRBD1 (6 bases). The germline CDR1 and CDR2 sequences are SNHLY and FYNNEI. The CDR3 runs to 15 residues. V lost 5 bases, J lost 6 bases, and 19 bases lay in between. The CDR3 is CASSYLTGGRAEAFF. The CDR3 DNA is TGTGCCAGCAGTTATCTGACAGGAGGGAGGGCTGAAGCTTTCTTT.

This chain joins TRBV5-1 and TRBJ1-1; 11 nucleotides match TRBD1. The CDR3 extends over 13 amino acids. Germline assignment: CDR1 SGHRS and CDR2 YFSETQ. The junction had 4 bases not matched to a gene; V was cut back by 6 bases and J by 6 bases. CDR3 in amino acids: CASKMGQGAEAFF. The CDR3 DNA reads TGCGCCAGCAAAATGGGACAGGGGGCTGAAGCTTTCTTT.

The rearrangement uses TRBV5-1 and TRBJ2-7; a weak D match, TRBD1 (6 bases). The CDR3 is 14 residues long. In germline, CDR1 is SGHRS, CDR2 YFSETQ. Trimming shortened V by 0 bases and J by 2 bases, and 9 bases separated the two germline ends. Here the CDR3 DNA reads TGCGCCAGCAGCTTGGGGACAGTACCCTACGAGCAGTACTTC. It specifies CASSLGTVPYEQYF.